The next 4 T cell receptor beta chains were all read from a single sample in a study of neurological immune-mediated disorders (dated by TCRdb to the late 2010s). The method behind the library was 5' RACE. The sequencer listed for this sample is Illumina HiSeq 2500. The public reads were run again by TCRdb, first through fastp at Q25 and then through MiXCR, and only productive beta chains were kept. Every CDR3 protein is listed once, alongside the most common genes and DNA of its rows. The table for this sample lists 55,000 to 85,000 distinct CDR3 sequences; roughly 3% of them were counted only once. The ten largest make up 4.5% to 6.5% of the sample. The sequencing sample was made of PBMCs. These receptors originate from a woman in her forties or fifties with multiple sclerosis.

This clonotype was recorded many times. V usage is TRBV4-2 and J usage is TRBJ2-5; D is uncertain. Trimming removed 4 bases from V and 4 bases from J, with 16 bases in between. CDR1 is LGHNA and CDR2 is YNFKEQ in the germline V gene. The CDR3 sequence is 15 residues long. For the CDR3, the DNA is TGTGCCAGCAGCCCTTCAGCTGGACCCGCAGAGACCCAGTACTTC. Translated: CASSPSAGPAETQYF.

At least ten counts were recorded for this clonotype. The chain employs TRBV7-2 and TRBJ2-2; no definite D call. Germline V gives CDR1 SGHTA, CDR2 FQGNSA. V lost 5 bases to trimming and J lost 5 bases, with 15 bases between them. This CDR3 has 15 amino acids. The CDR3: CASSPVRVGTGELFF. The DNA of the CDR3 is TGTGCCAGCAGCCCCGTTAGGGTGGGGACCGGGGAGCTGTTTTTT.

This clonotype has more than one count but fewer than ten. In DNA form, the CDR3 reads TGTGCCAGCAGCTTTGGGACTTCTGACGGGACAGATACGCAGTATTTT. It is translated as CASSFGTSDGTDTQYF. This rearrangement joins TRBV11-3 to TRBJ2-3; tentatively, D is TRBD2 (6 bases). Germline-derived CDR1 and CDR2 are SGHNT and YENEEA. V was trimmed by 3 bases and J by 3 bases, leaving 16 bases between them. There are 16 residues in the CDR3.

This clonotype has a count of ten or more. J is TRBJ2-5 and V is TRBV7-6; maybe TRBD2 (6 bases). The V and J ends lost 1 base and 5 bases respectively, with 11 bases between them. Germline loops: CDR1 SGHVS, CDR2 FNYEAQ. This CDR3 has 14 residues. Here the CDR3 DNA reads TGTGCCAGCAGCTTAGTTAGCGGAGGGGAGACCCAGTACTTC. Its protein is CASSLVSGGETQYF. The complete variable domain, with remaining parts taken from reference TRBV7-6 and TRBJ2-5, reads GAGVSQSPRYKVTKRGQDVALRCDPISGHVSLYWYRQALGQGPEFLTYFNYEAQQDKSGLPNDRFSAERPEGSISTLTIQRTEQRDSAMYRCASSLVSGGETQYFGPGTRLLVL.